This T cell receptor beta chain originates from a study of CD8+CD57+ T cells in acquired aplastic anemia (dated by TCRdb to 2016 to 2019). In terms of the full investigation: DNA extracted from sorted CD4+ and CD8+ cells had a mean of approximately 3.4 ug, with a range of roughly 0.17 to 30 ug. CD8+CD57+ expansion was defined as frequency above the mean frequency observed in healthy subjects.

CDR1 and CDR2, per the germline V gene (reference sequence), are WNHNN and SYGVQD. Trimming takes 6 bases from V and 4 bases from J, and the germline ends sit 4 bases apart. There are 11 amino acids in the CDR3, from cysteine to phenylalanine inclusive. Only the CDR3 portion is preserved as DNA: 33 bases, with reading frame beginning at the first base. This clonotype was counted at least ten times. Its antigen target is currently unknown. Per-base qualities were not stored, and no clone one base away is much larger. Genomic DNA served as template for TCR beta VDJ combination and CDR3 sequence profiling. TCR repertoire sequencing was run on an Illumina HiSeq 2000. The published analysis was carried out like this. TRBV/TRBJ rearrangement plots, CDR3 size and DJ length profiles, and Simpson's diversity index were used to evaluate the repertoires. The most abundant DNA sequence in the deep sequencing data was taken as the immunodominant clone. CDR3 amino acid sequences were checked for sharing across subjects and were also compared against the VDJdb database and published repertoires. TCRdb reanalyzed the raw reads on its own, using fastp at Q25 for trimming and MiXCR for clone calling, and kept in-frame beta chains. Identical CDR3 proteins give one entry, which carries the most common genes and DNA. These V and J calls derive from TCRdb rather than the authors' analysis. The sample table contains approximately 470,000 distinct CDR3 sequences; only one count was recorded for around 33% of them. Less than 1% of the sample belongs to the ten largest clones.

Broad study findings and their caveats: Although under 35 CD8+ CDR3 sequences were shared by patients and controls, these sequences appeared highly expressed in patients and within the immunodominant clones of patients. No significant difference in CD8+ Simpson's diversity was found between patients and healthy controls (P=0.060).

Patients chosen for sequencing had shown expansion of CD8+CD57+ cells by flow cytometry. Every patient had a diagnosis of severe acquired aplastic anemia based on International Study of Aplastic Anemia and Agranulocytosis and Camitta criteria. No therapy had been received by the patients at the time of blood sampling. In the study, sorted CD4+ and CD8+ blood T cells from patients with severe aplastic anemia and from healthy subjects underwent deep sequencing of TCR repertoires. Patients were enrolled in the USA under clinicaltrials.gov protocols 00001620, 01623167, 00001397, 00071045, 00081523 and 00961064. Ficoll-Paque density gradient centrifugation was used to isolate peripheral blood mononuclear cells. Before DNA extraction, CD4+ and CD8+ T cells were sorted with FACS or magnetic beads.

This clonotype was obtained from a human donor with aplastic anemia. The rearrangement joined TRBV10-1 to TRBJ1-3; a confident D gene designation cannot be given. Specimen: sorted CD4+, CD8+, or CD8+CD57+ T cells (not recorded which) from PBMCs. The sequenced DNA is TGCGCCAGCAGCCCAGGAAACACCATATATTTT. Translated, this is CASSPGNTIYF.